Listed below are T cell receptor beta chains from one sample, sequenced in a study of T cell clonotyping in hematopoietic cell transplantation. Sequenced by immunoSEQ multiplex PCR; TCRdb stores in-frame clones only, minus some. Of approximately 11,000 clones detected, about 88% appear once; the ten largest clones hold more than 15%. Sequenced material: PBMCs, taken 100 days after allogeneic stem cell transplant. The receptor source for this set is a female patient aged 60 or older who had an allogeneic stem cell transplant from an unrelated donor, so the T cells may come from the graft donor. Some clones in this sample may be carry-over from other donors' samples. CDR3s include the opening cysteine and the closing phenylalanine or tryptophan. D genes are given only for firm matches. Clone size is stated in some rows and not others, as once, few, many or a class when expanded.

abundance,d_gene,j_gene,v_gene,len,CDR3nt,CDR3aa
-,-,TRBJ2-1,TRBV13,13,TGTGCCAGCAGCCTGGACTACCGGAATGAGCAGTTCTTC,CASSLDYRNEQFF
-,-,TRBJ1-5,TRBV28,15,TGTGCCAGCAGTTTACGGTCGGGTACGGCTCAGCCCCAGCATTTT,CASSLRSGTAQPQHF
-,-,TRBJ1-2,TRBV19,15,TGTGCCAGTAGTATAGGGACACGAACTAACTATGGCTACACCTTC,CASSIGTRTNYGYTF
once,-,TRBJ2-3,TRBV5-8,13,TGTGCCAGCAGCTTGGAGCCCACAGATACGCAGTATTTT,CASSLEPTDTQYF
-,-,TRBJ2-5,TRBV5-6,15,TGTGCCAGCAGCTTCTGGGGGGCGCCCGGAGAGACCCAGTACTTC,CASSFWGAPGETQYF
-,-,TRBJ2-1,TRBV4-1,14,TGCGCCAGCAGCCAAGTCGACTTAAACAATGAGCAGTTCTTC,CASSQVDLNNEQFF
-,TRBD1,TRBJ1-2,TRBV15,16,TGTGCCACCAGCGGGACCTCCGGGACAGAAAGATATGGCTACACCTTC,CATSGTSGTERYGYTF
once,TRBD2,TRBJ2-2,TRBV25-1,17,TGTGCCAGCAGTGACTGGGGGGGGACCACGAACACCGGGGAGCTGTTTTTT,CASSDWGGTTNTGELFF
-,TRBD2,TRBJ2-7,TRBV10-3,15,TGTGCCAGCAGTTACTCTACTAGCGGGCCCTACGAGCAGTACTTC,CASSYSTSGPYEQYF
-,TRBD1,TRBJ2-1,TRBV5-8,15,TGTGCCAGCAGCCTGGACAGGAGCTCCTACAATGAGCAGTTCTTC,CASSLDRSSYNEQFF
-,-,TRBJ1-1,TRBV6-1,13,TGTGCCAGCAGGGGGTTGGGGAACACTGAAGCTTTCTTT,CASRGLGNTEAFF
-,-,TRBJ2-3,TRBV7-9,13,TGTGCCAGCAGCTTAGGGCCTTCCATCACGCAGTATTTT,CASSLGPSITQYF
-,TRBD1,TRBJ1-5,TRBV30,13,TGTGCCTGGACGGGACAGGGAGGTCAGCCCCAGCATTTT,CAWTGQGGQPQHF
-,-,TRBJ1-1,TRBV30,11,TGTGCCTGGAGTCCGGGACTTGAAGCTTTCTTT,CAWSPGLEAFF
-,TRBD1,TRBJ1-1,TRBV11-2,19,TGTGCCAGCAGCTTAGATCGTCTGGACAGGGGGGCCATGAACACTGAAGCTTTCTTT,CASSLDRLDRGAMNTEAFF
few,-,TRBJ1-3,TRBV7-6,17,TGTGCCAGCAGCTTAGCTCCGGACACGAGCTCTGGAAACACCATATATTTT,CASSLAPDTSSGNTIYF
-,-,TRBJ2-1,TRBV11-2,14,TGTGCCAGCAGCTTAGTAGGGCCTTACAATGAGCAGTTCTTC,CASSLVGPYNEQFF
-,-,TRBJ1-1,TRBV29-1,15,TGCAGCGTTGAGTACCATGGGACACTGAACACTGAAGCTTTCTTT,CSVEYHGTLNTEAFF
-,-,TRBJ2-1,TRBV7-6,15,TGTGCCAGCAGCTTAGCCTGGACAGCCAGAAATGAGCAGTTCTTC,CASSLAWTARNEQFF
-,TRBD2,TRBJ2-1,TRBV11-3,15,TGTGCCAGCAGCTTTCTAGCGGGAGGTTACAATGAGCAGTTCTTC,CASSFLAGGYNEQFF
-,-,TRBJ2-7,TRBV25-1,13,TGTGCCAGCACCCGAGGGGGGGGTTACGAGCAGTACTTC,CASTRGGGYEQYF
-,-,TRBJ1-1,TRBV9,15,TGTGCCAGCAGCGTAGACGGGTCCGGGGACACTGAAGCTTTCTTT,CASSVDGSGDTEAFF
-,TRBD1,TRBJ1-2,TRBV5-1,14,TGCGCCAGCAGCTTGACAGGGGGCGCGGGTGGCTACACCTTC,CASSLTGGAGGYTF
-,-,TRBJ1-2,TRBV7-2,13,TGTGCCAGCAGCTTAGGGTTTAATCCGGGCTACACCTTC,CASSLGFNPGYTF
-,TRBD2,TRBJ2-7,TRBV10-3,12,TGTGCCATCATGAAAAGGGAGGGAGAGCAGTACTTC,CAIMKREGEQYF
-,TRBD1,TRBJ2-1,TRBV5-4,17,TGTGCCAGCAGCTTGGCACCGGGACAGGGGGCAGGATATGAGCAGTTCTTC,CASSLAPGQGAGYEQFF